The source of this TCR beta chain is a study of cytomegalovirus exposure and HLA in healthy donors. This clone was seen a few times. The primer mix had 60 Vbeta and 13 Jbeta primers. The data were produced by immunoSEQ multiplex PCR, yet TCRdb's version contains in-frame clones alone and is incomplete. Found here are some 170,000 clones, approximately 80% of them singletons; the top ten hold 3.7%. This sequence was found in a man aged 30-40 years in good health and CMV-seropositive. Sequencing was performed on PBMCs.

The DNA for the CDR3 is TGTGCCAGCAGCCCGCGACAGGCTACTAGTCCGGAGACCCAGTACTTC. Residues: CASSPRQATSPETQYF. This rearrangement joins TRBV7-2 to TRBJ2-5; a possible D gene is TRBD1 (6 bases). Per germline, CDR1 SGHTA and CDR2 FQGNSA. V was clipped by 5 bases and J by 5 bases, with 21 bases between them. The CDR3 consists of 16 residues.